The sample holds a few counts of the clone carrying this TCR beta chain. Its antigen is currently unknown. An end of the junction does not agree with germline; a read error may underlie this. This sample is part of a study of tumor and adjacent non-tumor tissue in lung cancer. The wider study: Aged roughly 30 to 85 years, patients included under 13 men and a few women with stage I to III disease. On average, productive TCRbeta reads reached around 4 million per sample. Study outcomes and limitations: In normal lung, the top 100 clones were significantly more dominant than in tumor.

A modified ARM-PCR protocol with three rounds of nested PCR amplified TCRbeta. TCRdb analysed the multiplex PCR reads with MiXCR anew, one entry per CDR3 protein. This repertoire shows more than 85,000 distinct CDR3 sequences, about 65% found once; its top ten account for around a fifth. This sample's RNA came from whole unsorted tissue. This non-tumor lung sample came from over 3 cm beyond the tumor edge. The CDR3 runs 13 residues. Germline loops: CDR1 SGHNT, CDR2 YYREEE (reference sequence). Sequencing was done on a sample of distant non-tumor lung tissue. This chain uses TRBV5-4 with TRBJ2-7; weak D call: TRBD2 (5 bases). The receptor was isolated from a man in his 60s with non-small cell lung cancer. The CDR3 protein is CANSLGVGYEQYF. CDR3 nucleotides: TGTGCCAACAGCTTGGGAGTGGGATACGAGCAGTACTTC.